This T cell receptor (beta chain) was observed in a study of vaccination and CD4 T cells after COVID-19. In the study overall: It was a median around 100 days after diagnosis, with a range of 35 to 161, that post-COVID samples were drawn. Median time from second vaccine dose to sampling was 72 days (14 to 241). Control cultures, each given a CEFX pool, an HIV-1 Nef pool, or no peptide, were included.

The treatment: approximately 9-day PBMC culture with coronavirus spike peptide pools or control peptides (ViraFEST assay). Sequenced with the Oncomine TCR Beta short-read assay was DNA taken from cultured CD4+ T cells. TCRdb processed the PCR reads anew with MiXCR; each CDR3 protein has one entry. In the table there are 8,000 to 9,500 distinct CDR3 sequences, under 80% of which are singletons. Germline-derived CDR1 and CDR2 are SGHRS and YFSETQ. With 0 bases removed from V and 4 bases from J, the gap between germline ends came to 13 bases. There are 15 residues in the CDR3. Study outcomes and limitations: There was no significant change from about 20 to 38 median reactive clonotypes.

In regard to this clonotype: Its antigen is unknown.

The chain uses TRBV5-1 and TRBJ1-1; possibly TRBD1 for D (5 bases). Sample: CD4+ T cells from blood, cultured in vitro. This receptor was taken from a human donor who had recovered from COVID-19. CDR3 in DNA: TGCGCCAGCAGCTTGGGAATCTGGGGGTCCACTGAAGCTTTCTTT. This codes for CASSLGIWGSTEAFF.